Presented here are 10 T cell receptor beta chains from one specimen sequenced in a study of cytomegalovirus exposure and HLA in healthy donors. Assay used: immunoSEQ multiplex PCR; TCRdb lists only in-frame clones, some missing. This table holds more than 50,000 clones, 90% to 95% found once. The source material was PBMCs. The source of these receptors is a woman aged 25 to 39 in good health and CMV-seronegative.

The V gene is TRBV18, the J gene TRBJ1-2, with D perhaps TRBD1 (6 bases). Germline V gives CDR1 KGHSH, CDR2 LQKENI. The CDR3 length is 15 residues. The germline V and J ends were trimmed by 4 bases and 13 bases, with 25 bases remaining between them. Here the CDR3 DNA reads TGTGCCAGCTCACTCGAACCCCTAGTCGGGGGGGCGATCACCTTC. Encoded protein: CASSLEPLVGGAITF.

The chain recombines TRBV6-4 with TRBJ1-1, with 7 bases identical to TRBD1. The V and J ends lost 5 bases and 0 bases, in that order; junction bases with no gene match: 3. The CDR3 runs to 14 residues. Germline V gene lookup returns CDR1 MRHNA and CDR2 SNTAGT. CDR3 sequence (DNA): TGTGCCAGCAGTTCGACAGGGATGAACACTGAAGCTTTCTTT. Translated, it gives CASSSTGMNTEAFF.

The genes are TRBV28 and TRBJ2-7, with D possibly TRBD1 on 6 matching bases. The CDR3 contains 12 residues. V was trimmed by 5 bases and J by 6 bases, leaving 11 bases between them. The germline V gene encodes CDR1 MDHEN and CDR2 SYDVKM. CDR3 loop: CASSPLGGEQYF. The CDR3 DNA reads TGTGCCAGCAGTCCCTTAGGGGGCGAGCAGTACTTC.

A single count supports this clone. This sequence joins TRBV5-1 and TRBJ1-1; the D is unclear. The germline CDR1 and CDR2 sequences are SGHRS and YFSETQ. This CDR3 spans 14 amino acids. V was trimmed by 2 bases and J by 1 base, leaving 9 bases between them. The CDR3 is CASSFDTSNTEAFF. The CDR3 nucleotides are TGCGCCAGCAGCTTTGACACCTCGAACACTGAAGCTTTCTTT.

This chain uses TRBV5-6 with TRBJ1-2, with a weak D call TRBD1 (5 bases). Trimming left V 0 bases short and J 3 bases short, with 6 bases between. Germline CDR1 SGHDT, CDR2 YYEEEE. The CDR3 contains 13 residues. The CDR3 DNA sequence: TGTGCCAGCAGCTTGGCAGGGCACTATGGCTACACCTTC. It specifies CASSLAGHYGYTF. The complete variable domain, with remaining parts taken from reference TRBV5-6 and TRBJ1-2, reads DAGVTQSPTHLIKTRGQQVTLRCSPKSGHDTVSWYQQALGQGPQFIFQYYEEEERQRGNFPDRFSGHQFPNYSSELNVNALLLGDSALYLCASSLAGHYGYTFGSGTRLTVV.

This chain connects TRBV9 to TRBJ2-5; 9 positions match TRBD2. Per germline, CDR1 SGDLS and CDR2 YYNGEE. CDR3 length equals 16 residues. V lost 5 bases to trimming and J lost 2 bases; unmatched junction nucleotides: 10. The CDR3 bases are TGTGCCAGCAGTTGGCGGGAGGGCCCCGGGCAAGAGACCCAGTACTTC. This gives the protein CASSWREGPGQETQYF.

The genes are TRBV2 and TRBJ2-7; D remains unclear. Trimming removed 5 bases at V and 0 bases at J, with 8 bases between. This CDR3 is 13 amino acids long. Germline CDR1 is SNHLY and CDR2 is FYNNEI. The CDR3 protein is CASSLSNSYEQYF. Written as DNA, the CDR3 is TGTGCCAGCAGTCTATCTAACTCCTACGAGCAGTACTTC. Supplemented by reference TRBV2 and TRBJ2-7, the full variable domain reads EPEVTQTPSHQVTQMGQEVILRCVPISNHLYFYWYRQILGQKVEFLVSFYNNEISEKSEIFDDQFSVERPDGSNFTLKIRSTKLEDSAMYFCASSLSNSYEQYFGPGTRLTVT.

The V gene is TRBV14, the J gene TRBJ2-5; the match to TRBD1 covers 8 bases. CDR1 and CDR2 (germline): SGHDN, FVKESK. The trim removed 4 bases at V and 2 bases at J, leaving 3 bases unmatched. The CDR3 is made up of 14 amino acids. CDR3 sequence reads: CASSRRTGQETQYF. Here the CDR3 DNA reads TGTGCCAGCAGCCGCCGGACAGGGCAAGAGACCCAGTACTTC.

The chain employs TRBV7-2 and TRBJ2-7; 8 nucleotides agree with TRBD1. The germline V gene encodes CDR1 SGHTA and CDR2 FQGNSA. The CDR3 spans 16 residues. V lost 2 bases to trimming and J lost 0 bases; unmatched junction nucleotides: 6. The CDR3 loop is CASSLSSGGGSYEQYF. In DNA, the CDR3 is TGTGCCAGCAGCTTATCTTCAGGGGGCGGCTCCTACGAGCAGTACTTC.

Notes on this clone: One junction end disagrees with the germline gene, perhaps due to a read error. The rearrangement links TRBV7-8 to TRBJ2-3; 11 bases match TRBD2. The germline gives CDR1 SGHVS, CDR2 FQNEAQ. The CDR3 spans 13 residues. CDR3 sequence: CASSLERTSGSLF. CDR3 coding DNA: TGTGCCAGCAGCTTAGAAAGGACTAGCGGGTCCCTTTTT. The full variable domain, rest sourced from reference TRBV7-8 and TRBJ2-3, is GAGVSQSPRYKVAKRGQDVALRCDPISGHVSLFWYQQALGQGPEFLTYFQNEAQLDKSGLPSDRFFAERPEGSVSTLKIQRTQQEDSAVYLCASSLERTSGSLFGPGTRLTVL.